This T cell receptor beta chain came from a study of CD8 T cells in ankylosing spondylitis. The CDR3 is 15 amino acids. Looked up from germline, CDR1 is MNHEY and CDR2 is SVGAGI. Trimming stripped 0 bases from V and 2 bases from J, with 10 bases between. Notes on this clonotype: Its antigen is still unknown.

Overall study findings and caveats: As reported, disease-linked clones showed significant enrichment in matched ankylosing spondylitis synovial fluid. As for the disease-linked clones, they showed a CD8+ phenotype and occurred at relatively low frequencies in peripheral blood. For ankylosing spondylitis blood, a TCR beta motif of seven to nine highly homologous variants appeared characteristic. Certain motif variants had earlier appeared in reactive arthritis synovial fluid and blood.

Each TCR beta library was made by quantitative 5'-RACE that incorporated molecular barcodes. TCRdb re-analysed the 5' RACE reads in MiXCR, keeping a single row per CDR3 protein. This table has about 500,000 distinct CDR3 sequences, 5.3% appearing once. J is TRBJ1-1 and V is TRBV6-5, with unresolved D. The clonotype comes from a male donor with ankylosing spondylitis. The sequencing sample was made of blood, either unsorted or a sorted T cell fraction (not recorded which). The CDR3, as DNA: TGTGCCAGCAGTTACTCCCGGACGGGAAACACTGAAGCTTTCTTT. Translation gives CASSYSRTGNTEAFF.